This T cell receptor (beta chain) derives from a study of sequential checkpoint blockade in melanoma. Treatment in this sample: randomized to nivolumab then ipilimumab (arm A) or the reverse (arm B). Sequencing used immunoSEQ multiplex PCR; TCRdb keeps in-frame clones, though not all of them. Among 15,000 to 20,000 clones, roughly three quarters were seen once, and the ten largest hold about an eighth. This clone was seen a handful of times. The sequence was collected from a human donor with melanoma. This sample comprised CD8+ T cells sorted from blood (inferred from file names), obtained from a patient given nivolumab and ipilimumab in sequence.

The CDR3 nucleotides are TGCGCCAGCAGTGGTCGGAATCAGCCCCAGCATTTT. As protein: CASSGRNQPQHF. The chain joins TRBV10-1 to TRBJ1-5, with D unclear. The CDR3 contains 12 residues. With 4 bases removed from V and 4 bases from J, the gap between germline ends came to 5 bases. Per the germline V gene, CDR1 is WNHNN and CDR2 is SYGVQD (reference sequence).